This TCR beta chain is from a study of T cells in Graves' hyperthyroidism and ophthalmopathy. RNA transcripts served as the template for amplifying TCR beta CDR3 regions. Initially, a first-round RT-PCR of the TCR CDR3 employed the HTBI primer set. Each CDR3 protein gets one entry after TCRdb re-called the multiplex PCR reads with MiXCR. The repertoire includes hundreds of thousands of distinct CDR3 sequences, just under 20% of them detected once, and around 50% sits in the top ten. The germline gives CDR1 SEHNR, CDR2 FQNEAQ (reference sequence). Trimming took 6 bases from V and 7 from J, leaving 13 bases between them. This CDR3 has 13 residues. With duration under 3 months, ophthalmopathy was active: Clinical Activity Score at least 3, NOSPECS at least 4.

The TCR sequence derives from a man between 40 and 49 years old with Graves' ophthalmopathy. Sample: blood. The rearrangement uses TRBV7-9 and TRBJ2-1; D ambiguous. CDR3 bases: TGTGCCAGCAGTTCCAACAGTGTAAATGAGCAGTTCTTC. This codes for CASSSNSVNEQFF. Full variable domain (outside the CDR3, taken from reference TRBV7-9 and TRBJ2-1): DTGVSQNPRHKITKRGQNVTFRCDPISEHNRLYWYRQTLGQGPEFLTYFQNEAQLEKSRLLSDRFSAERPKGSFSTLEIQRTEQGDSAMYLCASSSNSVNEQFFGPGTRLTVL.